This T cell receptor (beta chain) was retrieved from a study of response to subunit inactivated influenza vaccine. This clonotype was recorded at least ten times. No antigen is known for it. TCRdb used MiXCR to reprocess the RT-PCR reads, holding one entry per CDR3 protein. The sample holds approximately 160,000 distinct CDR3 sequences, around a tenth seen once. Study-level findings and limits: Every seasonal influenza vaccination brings in few new T cells, the authors suggested.

The V and J ends lost 5 bases and 1 base respectively, with 14 bases between them. CDR3 length equals 16 residues. This TCR was sampled from a man between 50 and 75 years old who received an inactivated influenza vaccine. Sequenced material: CD8+ T cells sorted from PBMCs, taken 23 to 25 months after vaccination. V usage is TRBV12-3 or TRBV12-4 and J usage is TRBJ1-4; TRBD1 might be the D (6 bases). CDR3 coding DNA: TGTGCCAGCAGTCCAAGAGAGACAGGAACTAATGAAAAACTGTTTTTT. Amino acids: CASSPRETGTNEKLFF.